These 12 T cell receptor beta chains originate from one sample sequenced in a study of T cells in Graves' hyperthyroidism and ophthalmopathy. Researchers amplified the TCR beta CDR3 regions from RNA transcripts. An initial round of RT-PCR targeting the TCR CDR3 relied on the HTBI primer set. MiXCR, applied by TCRdb to the multiplex PCR reads, yields one record per CDR3 protein. The data contain fewer than 450,000 distinct CDR3 sequences, 17% of them singletons. The sample comprised blood. The receptors come from a woman aged 25 to 39 with Graves' hyperthyroidism that later progressed to Graves' ophthalmopathy.

This clonotype occurred many times. The chain has TRBV10-3 and TRBJ2-7, with D uncertain. V was clipped by 3 bases and J by 5 bases, with 17 bases between them. This CDR3 has 15 residues. CDR1 and CDR2 from the germline V gene are ENHRY and SYGVKD. The CDR3 coding sequence is TGTGCCATCAGTGAAGGTGGTGTCGGATTTGACGAGCAGTACTTC. Protein: CAISEGGVGFDEQYF.

The rearrangement joins TRBV15 to TRBJ1-4, with a possible D match to TRBD1 (6 bases). Trimming removed 1 base from V and 7 bases from J, with 13 bases in between. This CDR3 spans 15 amino acids. Germline V gene lookup returns CDR1 LNHNV and CDR2 YYDKDF (reference sequence). As DNA, the CDR3 is TGTGCCACCAGCAGAGGAAGTCAGGGGAGTGAAAAACTGTTTTTT. This translates into CATSRGSQGSEKLFF.

At least ten counts were recorded for this clonotype. This chain joins TRBV28 and TRBJ2-7; no clear D. Germline lookup yields CDR1 MDHEN and CDR2 SYDVKM. This CDR3 contains 16 residues. Trimming stripped 5 bases from V and 0 bases from J, with 17 bases between. CDR3 nucleotide sequence: TGTGCCAGCAGTAGGGAAGGCGATATGAGCTCCTACGAGCAGTACTTC. Its translation: CASSREGDMSSYEQYF.

This clonotype was detected many times. J is TRBJ1-5 and V is TRBV12-3 or TRBV12-4, with D maybe TRBD1 (5 bases). Trimming shortened V by 7 bases and J by 4 bases, and 11 bases separated the two germline ends. This CDR3 is 13 amino acids long. CDR3: CASTLGGNQPQHF. As DNA, the CDR3 is TGTGCCAGCACCTTGGGGGGGAATCAGCCCCAGCATTTT.

This clonotype was seen at least ten times. The chain links TRBV19 to TRBJ1-6; no firm D call. Trimming removed 5 bases from V and 8 bases from J, with 19 bases in between. This CDR3 is built from 16 residues. Germline values: CDR1 LNHDA, CDR2 SQIVND (reference sequence). CDR3 residues: CASSLIRATMDSPLHF. The CDR3 coding sequence is TGTGCCAGTAGTCTCATCCGCGCCACTATGGATTCACCCCTCCACTTT.

This clonotype has at least ten counts. The rearrangement joins TRBV19 to TRBJ1-1; unclear D gene. CDR3 size: 13 residues. Trimming stripped 3 bases from V and 8 bases from J, with 13 bases between. Per the germline V gene, CDR1 is LNHDA and CDR2 is SQIVND (reference sequence). The CDR3 sequence: CASSINDGLEAFF. The CDR3 DNA reads as TGTGCCAGTAGTATCAATGACGGGCTCGAAGCTTTCTTT.

Many counts were recorded for this clonotype. The chain employs TRBV7-6 and TRBJ2-3; D not certain. Trimming removed 5 bases from V and 2 bases from J, with 11 bases in between. CDR3 length: 14 residues. Germline CDR1 SGHVS, CDR2 FNYEAQ. The CDR3 bases are TGTGCCAGCAGCGAGGTGGCAACCACAGATACGCAGTATTTT. Its protein product is CASSEVATTDTQYF.

The V gene is TRBV5-1, the J gene TRBJ1-1; D is unresolved. Germline V gives CDR1 SGHRS, CDR2 YFSETQ. The CDR3 extends over 14 amino acids. With 0 bases removed from V and 5 bases from J, the gap between germline ends came to 11 bases. This CDR3 reads CASSLEQLRTEAFF. CDR3 sequence (DNA): TGCGCCAGCAGCTTGGAGCAGTTGAGAACTGAAGCTTTCTTT. The variable domain in full, completed from reference TRBV5-1 and TRBJ1-1, reads KAGVTQTPRYLIKTRGQQVTLSCSPISGHRSVSWYQQTPGQGLQFLFEYFSETQRNKGNFPGRFSGRQFSNSRSEMNVSTLELGDSALYLCASSLEQLRTEAFFGQGTRLTVV.

This clonotype was observed a few times. Here the CDR3 reads CASSSGAGAHSNQPQHF. The DNA of the CDR3 is TGTGCCAGCAGCTCAGGCGCGGGCGCTCATAGCAATCAGCCCCAGCATTTT. The chain links TRBV28 to TRBJ1-5; D remains unclear. The V end lost 6 bases, the J end lost 0 bases, and 18 bases lay between the germline ends. CDR3 size: 17 residues. CDR1 and CDR2 from the germline V gene are MDHEN and SYDVKM.

In its sample, this clonotype was seen many times. The J gene is TRBJ2-7, the V gene TRBV10-3, with D perhaps TRBD1 (6 bases). Germline loops: CDR1 ENHRY, CDR2 SYGVKD. Trimming left V 6 bases short and J 5 bases short, with 20 bases between. This CDR3 spans 15 amino acids. The CDR3 is CAISGSGQLSNEQYF. CDR3 coding DNA: TGTGCCATCAGCGGCTCAGGACAGCTGAGCAACGAGCAGTACTTC.

This clonotype was recorded at least ten times. The chain joins TRBV12-3 or TRBV12-4 to TRBJ1-1, with 8 nucleotides matching TRBD1. The CDR3 loop spans 14 amino acids. The ends lost 5 bases at V and 4 bases at J; junction bases unmatched: 6. CDR3 bases: TGTGCCAGCAGTGGTCGGACAGGGTTCACTGAAGCTTTCTTT. Translation gives CASSGRTGFTEAFF.

The J gene is TRBJ2-1, the V gene TRBV4-1, with TRBD1 as a possible D gene (6 bases). Germline V lookup: CDR1 MGHRA, CDR2 YSYEKL. There are 17 residues in the CDR3. The V and J ends lost 0 bases and 4 bases respectively, with 16 bases between them. The CDR3 reads CASSQEGAGVRYNEQFF. CDR3 in DNA: TGCGCCAGCAGCCAAGAGGGTGCAGGGGTAAGATACAATGAGCAGTTCTTC.